The entry that follows covers one TCR beta chain sequence. Its antigen is not known. This sample was included in a study of CD8 T cells in ankylosing spondylitis. Making the TCR beta libraries involved quantitative 5'-RACE with molecular barcodes. TCRdb reanalysed the 5' RACE reads using MiXCR and keeps one entry per CDR3 protein. The sample consists of more than 110,000 distinct CDR3 sequences, more than 7% of them appearing once. Study-wide findings and caveats: A number of the motif variants had already been described in reactive arthritis synovial fluid and blood. The authors found the disease-linked clones to be CD8+ and relatively rare in peripheral blood.

Trimming stripped 5 bases from V and 5 bases from J, with 15 bases between. CDR3 size: 14 residues. Germline-derived CDR1 and CDR2 are MNHEY and SVGEGT. The V gene is TRBV6-2 or TRBV6-3, the J gene TRBJ1-1, with a weak D call TRBD1 (6 bases). The sequence was collected from a male donor with ankylosing spondylitis. The sample taken for sequencing was synovial fluid, either unsorted or a sorted T cell fraction (not recorded which). In nucleotides, the CDR3 is TGTGCCAGCAGTACACCGTACAGGGTGACTGAAGCTTTCTTT. Its translation is CASSTPYRVTEAFF.